This T cell receptor (beta chain) stems from a study of blood T cell repertoires in COVID-19. As for the study in general: Some COVID-19 samples were acute and others convalescent; all came from the United States, Italy and Spain.

This clone has a single count. The authors' processing: By means of reference gene primer amplification, nucleated cell counts were estimated. Profiling relied on immunoSEQ multiplex PCR, and the TCRdb table lists in-frame clones only, not all of them. The V and J calls and clone size come from that table; D and trimming were worked out from the DNA. The sample holds approximately 360,000 clones, 89% seen once. The CDR3 consists of 14 residues. CDR1 and CDR2 (germline): KGHSH, LQKENI. The V end lost 1 base, the J end lost 4 bases, and 11 bases lay between the germline ends. The gene calls are TRBV18 and TRBJ2-7; D unclear. The receptor comes from a man aged 35-49 years with acute or convalescent COVID-19. Sequenced material: peripheral blood. The chain's CDR3 is CASSPLGRLYEQYF. The CDR3 coding sequence is TGTGCCAGCTCACCACTGGGCAGGTTGTACGAGCAGTACTTC.